The 21 T cell receptor beta chains below all came from one sample that was sequenced in a study of blood T cell repertoires in COVID-19. Clones were sequenced by immunoSEQ multiplex PCR, and TCRdb holds only the in-frame ones, with some missing. This sample has around 250,000 clones, with about 88% found just once. Sequenced input: peripheral blood. The source of these receptors is a woman in her forties who had recovered from COVID-19.

This clone was seen once. The chain employs TRBV14 and TRBJ1-3, with 7 bases aligning to TRBD1. This CDR3 has 17 amino acids. Germline V CDR1 and CDR2: SGHDN, FVKESK. After removal of 4 bases from V and 2 bases from J, the junction contained 11 bases not matched to a gene. CDR3: CASSPRTGPSTGNTIYF. The CDR3 DNA reads TGTGCCAGCAGCCCGCGGACAGGACCCTCAACTGGAAACACCATATATTTT.

The chain employs TRBV5-1 and TRBJ2-3, with 14 bases aligning to TRBD2. The CDR3 length is 17 residues. The germline gives CDR1 SGHRS, CDR2 YFSETQ. V gave up 3 bases and J gave up 4 bases; unmatched junction bases: 7. The CDR3 sequence is CASSSGGLAGVPDTQYF. The CDR3 DNA is TGCGCCAGCAGCTCGGGGGGACTAGCGGGAGTTCCAGATACGCAGTATTTT.

The rearrangement uses TRBV9 and TRBJ2-2; D remains unclear. Germline loops: CDR1 SGDLS, CDR2 YYNGEE. The CDR3 covers 16 residues. V shed 3 bases and J shed 0 bases, with 12 bases lying between them. CDR3 sequence reads: CASSEDILANTGELFF. Here the CDR3 DNA reads TGTGCCAGCAGCGAAGACATACTCGCGAACACCGGGGAGCTGTTTTTT.

The rearrangement links TRBV7-2 to TRBJ2-3; the D gene is possibly TRBD1 (5 bases). The germline V gene has CDR1 SGHTA and CDR2 FQGNSA. This CDR3 has 18 residues. V lost 5 bases, J lost 4 bases, and 25 bases lay in between. The CDR3 DNA reads TGTGCCAGCAGCCCGGGCCCCCGAGATCATTGGGGCTCAGATACGCAGTATTTT. Translation gives CASSPGPRDHWGSDTQYF.

The chain employs TRBV5-1 and TRBJ1-5; possible D gene TRBD1, 5 bases. The length of the CDR3 is 15 residues. Germline V CDR1 and CDR2: SGHRS, YFSETQ. V lost 4 bases and J 0 bases, leaving 11 bases between the germline ends. CDR3 nucleotide sequence: TGCGCCAGCAGCATAGGGGTCAATAGCAATCAGCCCCAGCATTTT. Translating it yields CASSIGVNSNQPQHF.

The chain carries TRBV28 and TRBJ2-5; tentatively, D is TRBD1 (6 bases). CDR3 length: 17 residues. Trimming took off 5 bases at V and 4 bases at J, with 23 bases between the two ends. Looked up from germline, CDR1 is MDHEN and CDR2 is SYDVKM. CDR3 in DNA: TGTGCCAGCAGTCCCTGGGCAGGGGTAGGGGGTGGAGAGACCCAGTACTTC. Residues: CASSPWAGVGGGETQYF.

The chain couples TRBV19 to TRBJ1-1, with D unclear. Trimming removed 0 bases from V and 1 base from J, with 9 bases in between. The length of the CDR3 is 15 residues. From germline, CDR1 is LNHDA and CDR2 SQIVND (reference sequence). CDR3: CASSIDRSGNTEAFF. CDR3 bases: TGTGCCAGTAGTATAGATCGGTCCGGGAACACTGAAGCTTTCTTT. The whole variable domain, filled in from reference TRBV19 and TRBJ1-1, reads DGGITQSPKYLFRKEGQNVTLSCEQNLNHDAMYWYRQDPGQGLRLIYYSQIVNDFQKGDIAEGYSVSREKKESFPLTVTSAQKNPTAFYLCASSIDRSGNTEAFFGQGTRLTVV.

The chain couples TRBV5-4 to TRBJ2-1; tentative D call: TRBD1 (6 bases). CDR3 length equals 13 residues. Germline-derived CDR1 and CDR2 are SGHNT and YYREEE (reference sequence). V was pared by 4 bases and J by 7 bases, with 12 bases between. The CDR3 protein is CASSHNRDNEQFF. In nucleotides, the CDR3 is TGTGCCAGCAGCCATAACAGGGATAATGAGCAGTTCTTC.

As concerns this clone: Other DNA sequences in the sample encode the same CDR3. This chain links TRBV5-1 with TRBJ1-4; D uncertain. Trimming cost V 0 bases and J 5 bases, with 8 bases left between them. The V gene's germline CDR1 is SGHRS and CDR2 YFSETQ. The CDR3 loop spans 14 amino acids. The CDR3 protein is CASSLDGVNEKLFF. In nucleotides, the CDR3 is TGCGCCAGCAGCTTGGACGGGGTAAATGAAAAACTGTTTTTT.

The V gene is TRBV11-3, the J gene TRBJ1-1, with D perhaps matching TRBD1 (5 bases). The germline CDR1 and CDR2 sequences are SGHNT and YENEEA. The CDR3 has 14 residues. V dropped 8 bases and J dropped 1 base, with 14 bases sitting between them. The CDR3 DNA reads TGTGCCAGCGTTAAGGGGCCGGGGAACACTGAAGCTTTCTTT. Translating gives CASVKGPGNTEAFF. The full variable domain, in which reference TRBV11-3 and TRBJ1-1 provide the parts outside the CDR3, is EAGVVQSPRYKIIEKKQPVAFWCNPISGHNTLYWYLQNLGQGPELLIRYENEEAVDDSQLPKDRFSAERLKGVDSTLKIQPAELGDSAVYLCASVKGPGNTEAFFGQGTRLTVV.

The rearrangement uses TRBV3-1 (or the pseudogene TRBV3-2) and TRBJ2-2; possibly TRBD1 for D (5 bases). V lost 2 bases to trimming and J lost 0 bases, with 10 bases between them. Germline V gene lookup returns CDR1 LGHDT and CDR2 YNNKEL (reference sequence). This CDR3 is built from 16 residues. CDR3 region: CASSQIWGTNTGELFF. The DNA of the CDR3 is TGTGCCAGCAGCCAAATCTGGGGCACGAACACCGGGGAGCTGTTTTTT.

This chain connects TRBV30 to TRBJ2-2; 11 bases agree with TRBD1. Looked up from germline, CDR1 is GTSNPN and CDR2 is SVGIG (reference sequence). The V and J ends lost 7 bases and 2 bases, in that order; junction bases with no gene match: 3. The CDR3 sequence is 14 residues long. As DNA, the CDR3 is TGTGCCTCCCGGACAGGGGGCAACACCGGGGAGCTGTTTTTT. Translation: CASRTGGNTGELFF.

This clone occurred once. The V gene is TRBV11-3, the J gene TRBJ2-2, with TRBD1 identical over 9 bases. Per germline, CDR1 SGHNT and CDR2 YENEEA. V was pared by 7 bases and J by 3 bases, with 9 bases of the junction left unmatched. This CDR3 comprises 16 residues. CDR3 loop: CASKDWRTGDTGELFF. The CDR3 DNA is TGTGCCAGCAAAGACTGGAGGACAGGGGACACCGGGGAGCTGTTTTTT.

This clone was seen only a few times. The CDR3: CASSLQAGGNTGELFF. In DNA form, the CDR3 reads TGTGCCAGCAGCTTACAAGCGGGGGGGAACACCGGGGAGCTGTTTTTT. V is TRBV7-7 and J is TRBJ2-2, with 9 bases aligning to TRBD2. The junction had 2 bases not matched to a gene; V was cut back by 2 bases and J by 1 base. The length of the CDR3 is 16 residues. From germline, CDR1 is SSHAT and CDR2 FNYEAQ (reference sequence).

V is TRBV30 and J is TRBJ2-1; weak D call: TRBD2 (5 bases). V gave up 2 bases and J gave up 9 bases, with 8 bases separating them. This CDR3 has 11 amino acids. Germline loops: CDR1 GTSNPN, CDR2 SVGIG (reference sequence). CDR3 residues: CAWSRTGEQFF. DNA for the CDR3: TGTGCCTGGAGTAGGACTGGTGAGCAGTTCTTC.

The CDR3, as DNA: TGTGCCAGCTCACTTAGAACTAGCTCCTACAATGAGCAGTTCTTC. Encoded protein: CASSLRTSSYNEQFF. V is TRBV18 and J is TRBJ2-1, with TRBD2 as a possible D gene (5 bases). Germline V gene data show CDR1 as KGHSH and CDR2 as LQKENI. The CDR3 loop spans 15 amino acids. Trimming took 4 bases from V and 0 from J, leaving 10 bases between them.

The rearrangement uses TRBV6-1 and TRBJ1-2; tentative D call: TRBD1 (6 bases). Deletions cut 0 bases from V and 3 bases from J, with 20 bases between. This CDR3 comprises 18 residues. Germline V gene data show CDR1 as MNHNS and CDR2 as SASEGT. This CDR3 is CASSEASLLGGVYYGYTF. CDR3 in DNA: TGTGCCAGCAGTGAAGCGTCGTTGTTAGGGGGAGTCTACTATGGCTACACCTTC.

This clone has more than one count but fewer than ten. The chain links TRBV7-9 to TRBJ1-2; D remains unclear. This CDR3 is 15 amino acids long. The germline V gene has CDR1 SEHNR and CDR2 FQNEAQ (reference sequence). The V end was cut by 4 bases, the J end by 3 bases, with 15 bases between. The CDR3 nucleotides are TGTGCCAGCAGCTACCACAGAGAACTCGACTATGGCTACACCTTC. This sequence encodes CASSYHRELDYGYTF.

The chain links TRBV14 to TRBJ2-5; TRBD1 aligns across 7 bases. After removal of 0 bases from V and 1 base from J, the junction contained 5 bases not matched to a gene. The CDR3 is 16 residues long. The germline V gene encodes CDR1 SGHDN and CDR2 FVKESK. The CDR3 region has the DNA TGTGCCAGCAGCCAAGAGATCAGGGGGATCCAAGAGACCCAGTACTTC. This codes for CASSQEIRGIQETQYF.

The chain uses TRBV19 and TRBJ1-2, with TRBD1 matching 9 bases. Germline lookup yields CDR1 LNHDA and CDR2 SQIVND (reference sequence). V trimming: 7 bases; J trimming: 4 bases; junction bases outside the gene matches: 4. The CDR3 covers 13 residues. CDR3 amino acids: CASTLDRGYGYTF. The CDR3 nucleotides are TGTGCCAGTACCTTGGACAGGGGCTATGGCTACACCTTC.

The chain employs TRBV9 and TRBJ2-1; 7 bases align to TRBD2. Germline V gives CDR1 SGDLS, CDR2 YYNGEE. This CDR3 contains 19 residues. J lost 4 bases, V lost 0 bases, and 16 bases had no gene match. CDR3 DNA sequence: TGTGCCAGCAGCGTAGGCCCTAGGCTCCTAGCGGACGTATACAATGAGCAGTTCTTC. This translates into CASSVGPRLLADVYNEQFF.